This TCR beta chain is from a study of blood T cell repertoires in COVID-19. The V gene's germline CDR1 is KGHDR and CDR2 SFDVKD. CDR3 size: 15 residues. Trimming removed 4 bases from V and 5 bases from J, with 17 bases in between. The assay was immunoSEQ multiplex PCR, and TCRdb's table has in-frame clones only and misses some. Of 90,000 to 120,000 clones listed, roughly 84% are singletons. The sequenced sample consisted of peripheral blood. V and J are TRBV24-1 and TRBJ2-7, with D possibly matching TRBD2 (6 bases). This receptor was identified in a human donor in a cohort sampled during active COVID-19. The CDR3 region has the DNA TGTGCCACCAGTGACCCCGATGGAGGGAAGAACGAGCAGTACTTC. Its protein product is CATSDPDGGKNEQYF.